The source of this TCR beta chain is a study of cytomegalovirus exposure and HLA in healthy donors. It was with 60 Vbeta and 13 Jbeta primers that the PCR ran. Per the original data handling: Approximately 11 million shared chains were among around 80 million unique TCR beta chains counted in a later analysis. Sequenced by immunoSEQ multiplex PCR; TCRdb stores in-frame clones only, minus some. V and J calls and clone size are given by that table; D and trimming were obtained from the DNA. This sample carries about 140,000 clones, roughly 75% of them seen once, and the ten largest clones take about 6.8%. Points on this clone: This sample includes further DNA sequences coding for the same CDR3.

The V gene's germline CDR1 is MNHEY and CDR2 SMNVEV (reference sequence). With 3 bases clipped from V and 6 bases from J, the junction kept 6 bases outside the gene matches. The CDR3 covers 15 residues. This receptor was taken from a man in his forties in good health and CMV-seropositive. V usage is TRBV27 and J usage is TRBJ1-1; TRBD1 matches 11 bases. Sequenced sample: PBMCs. CDR3 loop: CASSLIAGQGAEAFF. The CDR3 coding sequence is TGTGCCAGCAGTTTGATAGCGGGACAGGGGGCTGAAGCTTTCTTT.